A single sample is the source of the 10 T cell receptor beta chains below, sequenced in a study of T cell responses to AZD1222 COVID-19 vaccine. Sequenced by immunoSEQ multiplex PCR; TCRdb stores in-frame clones only, minus some. The table records fewer than 100,000 clones, more than 75% of them present only once. The material sequenced was peripheral blood, taken on day 0 of AZD1222 vaccination. The receptors shown here come from an adult in good health.

V is TRBV28 and J is TRBJ2-2; the D is unclear. The CDR3 is 15 amino acids. Germline values: CDR1 MDHEN, CDR2 SYDVKM. Between the trimmed V and J ends, which lost 7 bases and 1 base, there was a span of 13 bases. CDR3 in amino acids: CASKEPLMNTGELFF. The CDR3 coding sequence is TGTGCCAGCAAGGAACCTCTTATGAACACCGGGGAGCTGTTTTTT.

This sequence joins TRBV19 and TRBJ2-1; 13 bases are shared with TRBD2. V lost 5 bases to trimming and J lost 8 bases; unmatched junction nucleotides: 6. The CDR3 consists of 15 residues. Germline V gives CDR1 LNHDA, CDR2 SQIVND (reference sequence). The CDR3 DNA is TGTGCCAGTAGTCTAACTAGCGGGGGGGCCTATGAGCAGTTCTTC. It specifies CASSLTSGGAYEQFF.

This rearrangement joins TRBV6-5 to TRBJ1-1, with no clear D. Germline CDR1 reads MNHEY; CDR2 reads SVGAGI. This CDR3 has 13 residues. The V end lost 3 bases, the J end lost 0 bases, and 5 bases lay between the germline ends. The CDR3 DNA reads TGTGCCAGCAGTTATTTGGTGAACACTGAAGCTTTCTTT. Translated: CASSYLVNTEAFF.

The chain has TRBV16 and TRBJ1-4; D is perhaps TRBD1 (5 bases). V lost 0 bases and J 0 bases, leaving 17 bases between the germline ends. Germline CDR1 KGHSY, CDR2 FQNENV. The CDR3 length is 19 residues. CDR3 DNA sequence: TGTGCCAGCAGCCAATCTGTTGAAGACAGAACTGCAACTAATGAAAAACTGTTTTTT. Protein sequence: CASSQSVEDRTATNEKLFF.

The V gene is TRBV24-1, the J gene TRBJ1-5; possible D gene TRBD1, 5 bases. This CDR3 has 17 amino acids. The V end lost 4 bases, the J end lost 3 bases, and 18 bases lay between the germline ends. The germline gives CDR1 KGHDR, CDR2 SFDVKD. Here the CDR3 reads CATSESTGTPYNQPQHF. CDR3 sequence (DNA): TGTGCCACCAGTGAGTCAACCGGGACCCCTTACAATCAGCCCCAGCATTTT.

V usage is TRBV4-1 and J usage is TRBJ1-1; 7 bases are a match to TRBD1. This CDR3 is 16 amino acids long. The germline gives CDR1 MGHRA, CDR2 YSYEKL. Unmatched junction bases numbered 9, after V lost 3 bases and J lost 2 bases. The CDR3 DNA is TGCGCCAGCAGCCACGGACGAACAGGGGTTAACACTGAAGCTTTCTTT. Its protein is CASSHGRTGVNTEAFF.

The chain employs TRBV14 and TRBJ1-1, with D unresolved. The CDR3 is made up of 15 amino acids. V was pared by 1 base and J by 2 bases, with 11 bases between. The germline V gene has CDR1 SGHDN and CDR2 FVKESK. CDR3 DNA: TGTGCCAGCAGCCAAGTATTCCAGACAAACACTGAAGCTTTCTTT. Encoded protein: CASSQVFQTNTEAFF.

This clone was observed a single time. The rearrangement joins TRBV24-1 to TRBJ2-5; no reliable D call. The CDR3 is 13 amino acids. The germline CDR1 and CDR2 sequences are KGHDR and SFDVKD. Trimming removed 4 bases at V and 4 bases at J, with 9 bases between. The CDR3 coding sequence is TGTGCCACCAGTGACATCCAGGTAGAGACCCAGTACTTC. This gives the protein CATSDIQVETQYF.

The chain links TRBV12-5 to TRBJ2-2; D perhaps matches TRBD1 (5 bases). V dropped 7 bases and J dropped 1 base, with 10 bases sitting between them. There are 14 residues in the CDR3. Germline loops: CDR1 LGHNT, CDR2 FRNRAP. The CDR3 bases are TGTGCTAGTGCCACAGGACGGAACACCGGGGAGCTGTTTTTT. Its translation: CASATGRNTGELFF.

The J gene is TRBJ1-1, the V gene TRBV18, with 8 bases that match TRBD1. Germline assignment: CDR1 KGHSH and CDR2 LQKENI. The CDR3 runs to 15 residues. The V and J ends lost 4 bases and 1 base, in that order; junction bases with no gene match: 5. CDR3 nucleotides: TGTGCCAGCTCACGCGGACAGGGAGGGAACACTGAAGCTTTCTTT. It specifies CASSRGQGGNTEAFF.